This T cell receptor beta chain appears in the sequencing data of a study of shared clonotypes between healthy human individuals. Trimming took off 4 bases at V and 7 bases at J, with 5 bases between the two ends. This CDR3 is built from 11 residues. The germline gives CDR1 SGHAT, CDR2 FQNNGV. On this clone: Its specificity is not known.

General observations from the study: Shared clonotypes: 4.5% to 5% naive CD4, around 4% naive CD8, less than 2.5% memory CD4, 0.4% to 0.5% memory CD8. Clonotype sharing among donors was thought likely to change with sequencing depth.

Deep-level settings were used for running the assay. Profiling relied on immunoSEQ multiplex PCR, and the TCRdb table lists in-frame clones only, not all of them. The sample lists 1.6 million or so clones, roughly 96% occurring once. Sequenced: naive CD4+ T cells sorted from blood. As to subset: CD45RA+ positively selected. The clonotype comes from a man aged 25-45 years in good health. The rearrangement uses TRBV11-2 and TRBJ2-1; D remains unclear. CDR3 sequence reads: CASSSLNEQFF. CDR3 bases: TGTGCCAGCAGCTCTCTTAATGAGCAGTTCTTC.